The subject of this entry is one T cell receptor beta chain. Terminally differentiated effector memory CD45RA+ cells were excluded by CCR7 positive selection of CD45RO-negative cells. Nashville, Tennessee was home to all donors, each a Caucasian adult. The length of the CDR3 is 15 residues. The J segment lost 5 bases and the V segment lost 2 bases, leaving 7 bases of the junction unmatched. CDR1 and CDR2 from the germline V gene are PRHDT and FYEKMQ (reference sequence). TCRdb keeps only in-frame clones here, not all; method: immunoSEQ multiplex PCR. The repertoire has around 700,000 clones, about 90% of them found once; the top ten carry roughly 22%. This sample was taken from a study of shared clonotypes between healthy human individuals.

The sequenced material came from naive CD8+ T cells sorted from blood. The sequence derives from a man aged 25-40 years in good health. The chain uses TRBV13 and TRBJ2-7; TRBD1 matches at 9 bases. Here the CDR3 reads CASSLSGTGTHEQYF. The CDR3 DNA follows: TGTGCCAGCAGCTTATCGGGGACAGGGACCCACGAGCAGTACTTC. The full variable domain, in which reference TRBV13 and TRBJ2-7 provide the parts outside the CDR3, is AAGVIQSPRHLIKEKRETATLKCYPIPRHDTVYWYQQGPGQDPQFLISFYEKMQSDKGSIPDRFSAQQFSDYHSELNMSSLELGDSALYFCASSLSGTGTHEQYFGPGTRLTVT.